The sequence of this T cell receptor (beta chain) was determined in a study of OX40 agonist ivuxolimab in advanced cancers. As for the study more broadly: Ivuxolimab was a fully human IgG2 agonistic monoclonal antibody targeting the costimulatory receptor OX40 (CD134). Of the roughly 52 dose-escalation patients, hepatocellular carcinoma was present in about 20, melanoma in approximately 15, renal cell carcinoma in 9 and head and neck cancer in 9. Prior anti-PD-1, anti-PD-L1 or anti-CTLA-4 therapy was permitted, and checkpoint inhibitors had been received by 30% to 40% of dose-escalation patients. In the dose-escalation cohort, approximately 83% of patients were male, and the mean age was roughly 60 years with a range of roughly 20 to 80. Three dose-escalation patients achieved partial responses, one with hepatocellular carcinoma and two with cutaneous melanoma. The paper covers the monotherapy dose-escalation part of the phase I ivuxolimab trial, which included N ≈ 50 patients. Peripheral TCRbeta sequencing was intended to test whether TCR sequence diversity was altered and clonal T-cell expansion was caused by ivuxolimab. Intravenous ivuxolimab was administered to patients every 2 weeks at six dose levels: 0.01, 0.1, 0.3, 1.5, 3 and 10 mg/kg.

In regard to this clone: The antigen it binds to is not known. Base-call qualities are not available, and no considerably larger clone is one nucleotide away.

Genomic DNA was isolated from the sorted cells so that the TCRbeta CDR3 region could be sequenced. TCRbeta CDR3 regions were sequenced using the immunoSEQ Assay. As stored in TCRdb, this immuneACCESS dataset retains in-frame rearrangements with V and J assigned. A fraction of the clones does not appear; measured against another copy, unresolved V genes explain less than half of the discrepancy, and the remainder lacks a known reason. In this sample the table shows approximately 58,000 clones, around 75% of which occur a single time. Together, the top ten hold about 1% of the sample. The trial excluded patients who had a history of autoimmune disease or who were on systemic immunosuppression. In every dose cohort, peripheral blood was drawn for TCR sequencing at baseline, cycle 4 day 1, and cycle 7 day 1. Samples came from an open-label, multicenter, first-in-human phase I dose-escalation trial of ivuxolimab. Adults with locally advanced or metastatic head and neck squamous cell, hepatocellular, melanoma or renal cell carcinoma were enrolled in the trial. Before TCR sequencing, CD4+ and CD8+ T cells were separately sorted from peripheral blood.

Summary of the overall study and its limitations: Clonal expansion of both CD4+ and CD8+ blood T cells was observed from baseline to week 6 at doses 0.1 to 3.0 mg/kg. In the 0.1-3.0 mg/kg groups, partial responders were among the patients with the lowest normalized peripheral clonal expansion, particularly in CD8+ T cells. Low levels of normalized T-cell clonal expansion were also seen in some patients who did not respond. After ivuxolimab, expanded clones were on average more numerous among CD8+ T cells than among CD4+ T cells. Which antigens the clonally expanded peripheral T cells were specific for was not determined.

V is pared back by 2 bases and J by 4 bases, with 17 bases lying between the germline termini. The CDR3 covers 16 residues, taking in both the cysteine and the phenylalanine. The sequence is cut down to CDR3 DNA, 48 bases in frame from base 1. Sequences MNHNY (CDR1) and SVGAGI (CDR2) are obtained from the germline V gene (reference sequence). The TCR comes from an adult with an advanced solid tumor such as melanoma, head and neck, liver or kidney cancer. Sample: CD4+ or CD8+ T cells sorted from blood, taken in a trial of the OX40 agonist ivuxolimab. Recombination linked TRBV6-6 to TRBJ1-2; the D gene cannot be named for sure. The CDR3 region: CASSYGQPQKIYGYTF. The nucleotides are TGTGCCAGCAGTTACGGGCAGCCCCAGAAGATCTATGGCTACACCTTC.